A selection of T cell receptor beta chains follows, all from one sample in a study of OX40 agonist ivuxolimab in advanced cancers. This table comes from immunoSEQ multiplex PCR, and its TCRdb copy is limited to in-frame clones, with some not included. The sample consists of about 77,000 clones, approximately 86% of them appearing once. The specimen was CD4+ or CD8+ T cells sorted from blood, collected in a trial of the OX40 agonist ivuxolimab. The receptors come from an adult with an advanced solid tumor such as melanoma, head and neck, liver or kidney cancer. Both conserved end residues are part of each CDR3. D genes are given only for firm matches. Rows give clone size only sometimes, using once, few, many, or a class for an expanded clone.

V,J,D,size,DNA,CDR3
TRBV6-5,TRBJ1-2,NA,once,TGTGCCAGCAGGCTCACAGCCACCCGGGGCTTTGGCTACACCTTC,CASRLTATRGFGYTF
TRBV7-3,TRBJ2-2,TRBD2,NA,TGTGCCAGCAGCCTAAGGCCCCGGACTAGCGGGTTCTCCGGGGAGCTGTTTTTT,CASSLRPRTSGFSGELFF
TRBV29-1,TRBJ2-4,NA,NA,TGCAGCGTTATGACGGAACTAGCCAAAAACATTCAGTACTTC,CSVMTELAKNIQYF
TRBV15,TRBJ1-1,NA,NA,TGTGCCACCAGCAGAGGCTTCTTCGGGGAACGGGACACTGAAGCTTTCTTT,CATSRGFFGERDTEAFF
TRBV6-1,TRBJ1-2,NA,NA,TGTGCCAGCAGTCGGACTGGCTATGGCTACACCTTC,CASSRTGYGYTF
TRBV5-1,TRBJ1-1,NA,NA,TGCGCCAGCAGCACCAACACAGGGTCGAGCACTGAAGCTTTCTTT,CASSTNTGSSTEAFF
TRBV28,TRBJ2-4,TRBD1,NA,TGTGCCAGCACCCCAGGGGGAGCCAAAAACATTCAGTACTTC,CASTPGGAKNIQYF
TRBV2,TRBJ2-2,TRBD1,NA,TGTGCCAGCAGCGTGGTGGCAGGGGGTAACGGGGAGCTGTTTTTT,CASSVVAGGNGELFF
TRBV18,TRBJ2-7,NA,NA,TGTGCCAGCTCACCACTCGAAACTAGCGAGCAGTACTTC,CASSPLETSEQYF
TRBV19,TRBJ1-1,TRBD1,NA,TGTGCCAGTAAGAAGGGGGCATTACGGACAGGGGGTTTGAACACTGAAGCTTTCTTT,CASKKGALRTGGLNTEAFF